This T cell receptor (beta chain) was sequenced for a study of T cells in Graves' hyperthyroidism and ophthalmopathy. TCR beta CDR3 region amplification was performed from RNA transcripts. First-round RT-PCR of the TCR CDR3 relied on the HTBI primer set. TCRdb re-called the multiplex PCR reads through MiXCR, storing one row per CDR3 protein. The sample yields some 180,000 distinct CDR3 sequences, around 17% seen once. In the case of this clonotype: Its specificity is not known.

Patients aged 18 to 65 had newly diagnosed hyperthyroidism lasting under 2 months. Study findings and constraints: Model predictions of ophthalmopathy came a median about 6.3 months before onset. Among clonotypes expanded in thyroid above 0.001, most were also found in blood.

This TCR was recovered from a woman aged 45-60 years with Graves' hyperthyroidism. The sequencing input was blood.

The CDR3: CASSLYGEVNKNIQYF. CDR3 sequence (DNA): TGTGCCAGCAGTTTATATGGGGAGGTGAACAAAAACATTCAGTACTTC. The rearrangement joins TRBV28 to TRBJ2-4, with a possible D match to TRBD2 (6 bases). V was cut by 1 base and J by 3 bases, with 13 bases left in between. This CDR3 comprises 16 residues. Germline V gene lookup returns CDR1 MDHEN and CDR2 SYDVKM. Combining the CDR3 with reference TRBV28 and TRBJ2-4 gives the whole variable domain DVKVTQSSRYLVKRTGEKVFLECVQDMDHENMFWYRQDPGLGLRLIYFSYDVKMKEKGDIPEGYSVSREKKERFSLILESASTNQTSMYLCASSLYGEVNKNIQYFGAGTRLSVL.